Listed here are 19 T cell receptor beta chains from one sample, sequenced in a study of cytomegalovirus exposure and HLA in healthy donors. In the PCR, 60 Vbeta and 13 Jbeta primers were used. The table came from immunoSEQ multiplex PCR; TCRdb's copy has only in-frame clones and leaves some out. The sample holds about 100,000 clones; under 80% are singletons and the top ten take 7.1%. Sequenced material: PBMCs. Source of these receptors: a man aged 35 to 55 in good health and CMV-seropositive.

This clone was found a few times. The chain carries TRBV19 and TRBJ1-5; D is ambiguous. V lost 3 bases and J lost 3, with 9 bases in between. There are 14 residues in the CDR3. Germline CDR1 and CDR2: LNHDA and SQIVND (reference sequence). In DNA, the CDR3 is TGTGCCAGTAGTATTCGGGTATACAATCAGCCCCAGCATTTT. Translated, it gives CASSIRVYNQPQHF.

The gene calls are TRBV28 and TRBJ2-7, with TRBD1 identical over 10 bases. Germline assignment: CDR1 MDHEN and CDR2 SYDVKM. Trimming removed 5 bases from V and 5 bases from J; junction bases left unmatched: 9. This CDR3 spans 15 amino acids. CDR3 sequence: CASSPSGQGVHEQYF. CDR3 DNA sequence: TGTGCCAGCAGTCCAAGCGGACAGGGGGTCCACGAGCAGTACTTC.

A word on this clone: The junction shows a germline mismatch at one end, possibly a read error. This sequence joins TRBV20-1 and TRBJ1-4; 9 positions match TRBD1. CDR1 and CDR2 (germline): DFQATT, SNEGSKA (reference sequence). The CDR3 extends over 10 amino acids. CDR3 nucleotides: TGCAGTGCTTCCGGACAGGGGCCACTTTTT. It yields the protein CSASGQGPLF.

V gene TRBV9 combines with J gene TRBJ2-1; 8 positions agree with TRBD2. Germline V CDR1 and CDR2: SGDLS, YYNGEE. The trim removed 1 base at V and 0 bases at J, leaving 6 bases unmatched. The CDR3 contains 17 residues. The CDR3 is CASSVFAGTSSYNEQFF. CDR3 DNA: TGTGCCAGCAGCGTATTCGCCGGGACTAGCTCCTACAATGAGCAGTTCTTC. The variable domain in full, with the rest retrieved from reference TRBV9 and TRBJ2-1, is DSGVTQTPKHLITATGQRVTLRCSPRSGDLSVYWYQQSLDQGLQFLIQYYNGEERAKGNILERFSAQQFPDLHSELNLSSLELGDSALYFCASSVFAGTSSYNEQFFGPGTRLTVL.

CDR3 in amino acids: CAIRPTGGNTGELFF. CDR3 sequence (DNA): TGTGCCATCAGACCAACAGGGGGGAACACCGGGGAGCTGTTTTTT. The rearrangement joins TRBV10-3 to TRBJ2-2, with 8 bases identical to TRBD1. This CDR3 is built from 15 residues. V gave up 6 bases and J gave up 1 base; unmatched junction bases: 4. Germline-derived CDR1 and CDR2 are ENHRY and SYGVKD.

The chain links TRBV7-6 to TRBJ2-2; 10 nucleotides agree with TRBD2. Germline loops: CDR1 SGHVS, CDR2 FNYEAQ. The CDR3 runs 17 residues. The V segment lost 2 bases and the J segment 3 bases; nucleotides outside the gene matches: 6. The CDR3 region has the DNA TGTGCCAGCAGCTTACCGCTAGCGGGAGCCTACACCGGGGAGCTGTTTTTT. It translates to CASSLPLAGAYTGELFF.

This rearrangement joins TRBV5-5 to TRBJ1-3; 7 nucleotides line up with TRBD1. The CDR3 length is 15 residues. CDR1 is SGHKS and CDR2 is YYEKEE in the germline V gene (reference sequence). The V gene end was trimmed by 4 bases and the J gene end by 0 bases; junction bases not matched to a gene: 4. The CDR3 protein is CASSRDRNSGNTIYF. The CDR3 DNA sequence: TGTGCCAGCAGCCGGGACAGAAACTCTGGAAACACCATATATTTT.

The rearrangement links TRBV9 to TRBJ1-2; 7 nucleotides line up with TRBD1. Per the germline V gene, CDR1 is SGDLS and CDR2 is YYNGEE. The CDR3 covers 13 residues. V lost 4 bases, J lost 8 bases, and 8 bases stayed unmatched. CDR3 sequence: CASSPGTEVGYTF. CDR3 DNA sequence: TGTGCCAGCAGCCCAGGGACAGAAGTCGGCTACACCTTC.

This sequence joins TRBV5-1 and TRBJ2-2, with 9 nucleotides matching TRBD1. With V trimmed by 5 bases and J by 5 bases, 10 bases remained unmatched. The CDR3 loop spans 16 amino acids. The germline V gene encodes CDR1 SGHRS and CDR2 YFSETQ. The CDR3 protein is CASRHTGQGVTGELFF. CDR3 coding DNA: TGCGCCAGCAGACATACGGGACAGGGTGTAACCGGGGAGCTGTTTTTT.

The chain employs TRBV5-6 and TRBJ2-3, with 9 bases fitting TRBD1. The CDR3 runs to 16 residues. Germline CDR1 is SGHDT and CDR2 is YYEEEE. V lost 8 bases and J lost 4; bases outside the gene matches: 14. The CDR3 protein is CASRPPPGQGADTQYF. CDR3 bases: TGTGCCAGTCGACCCCCCCCGGGACAGGGCGCAGATACGCAGTATTTT.

This sequence joins TRBV11-2 and TRBJ1-2; a weak D match, TRBD1 (6 bases). The CDR3 totals 12 residues. From germline, CDR1 is SGHAT and CDR2 FQNNGV. Trimming took 1 base from V and 7 from J, leaving 7 bases between them. CDR3 coding DNA: TGTGCCAGCAGCTTAGGCAGGGGTGGCTACACCTTC. Translating it yields CASSLGRGGYTF.

The chain carries TRBV27 and TRBJ2-2, with 14 bases lining up with TRBD2. The CDR3 runs 17 residues. V was clipped by 7 bases and J by 7 bases; unmatched bases: 11. The germline V gene encodes CDR1 MNHEY and CDR2 SMNVEV (reference sequence). This CDR3 reads CASTGLAGDVQSGELFF. The CDR3 DNA is TGTGCCAGCACGGGACTAGCGGGGGATGTTCAAAGCGGGGAGCTGTTTTTT.

This rearrangement joins TRBV27 to TRBJ2-2, with 7 bases fitting TRBD1. The CDR3 length is 13 residues. The V gene end was trimmed by 6 bases and the J gene end by 5 bases; junction bases not matched to a gene: 3. Germline-derived CDR1 and CDR2 are MNHEY and SMNVEV (reference sequence). This chain's CDR3 is CASRVQGTGELFF. In nucleotides, the CDR3 is TGTGCCAGCAGGGTACAGGGGACCGGGGAGCTGTTTTTT.

The J gene is TRBJ1-4, the V gene TRBV11-2; possible D gene TRBD1, 5 bases. The CDR3 is made up of 12 amino acids. The germline V and J ends were trimmed by 6 bases and 14 bases, with 16 bases remaining between them. The germline V gene has CDR1 SGHAT and CDR2 FQNNGV. This CDR3 reads CASSLSGGELFF. CDR3 nucleotides: TGTGCCAGCAGTTTGTCGGGGGGTGAGCTGTTTTTT.

J is TRBJ1-1 and V is TRBV2, with unresolved D. The CDR3 runs to 13 residues. The germline V gene encodes CDR1 SNHLY and CDR2 FYNNEI. V dropped 1 base and J dropped 11 bases, with 14 bases sitting between them. The CDR3 DNA is TGTGCCAGCAGTGAAGGGGCTCGGGGTGCGGCTTTCTTT. Residues: CASSEGARGAAFF.

V and J are TRBV7-9 and TRBJ1-6, with D perhaps TRBD1 (5 bases). V lost 4 bases to trimming and J lost 5 bases, with 9 bases between them. This CDR3 has 14 amino acids. Germline CDR1 SEHNR, CDR2 FQNEAQ (reference sequence). The CDR3 is CASSSDTDNSPLHF. The CDR3 DNA reads TGTGCCAGCAGCTCGGACACTGATAATTCACCCCTCCACTTT. Looking up the rest from reference TRBV7-9 and TRBJ1-6 gives the full variable domain: DTGVSQNPRHKITKRGQNVTFRCDPISEHNRLYWYRQTLGQGPEFLTYFQNEAQLEKSRLLSDRFSAERPKGSFSTLEIQRTEQGDSAMYLCASSSDTDNSPLHFGNGTRLTVT.

CDR3 loop: CASSSDRDRGTLYNEQFF. The DNA of the CDR3 is TGTGCCAGCAGCTCGGACAGGGATCGCGGGACCCTCTACAATGAGCAGTTCTTC. The chain uses TRBV7-9 and TRBJ2-1; 8 bases match TRBD1. CDR3 length: 18 amino acids. Looked up from germline, CDR1 is SEHNR and CDR2 is FQNEAQ (reference sequence). V dropped 4 bases and J dropped 3; count of bases not matched to a gene: 14.

CDR3 DNA: TGTGCCAGCAGTTTCGGGCTAGCGCAGCAGTATTTT. Amino acids: CASSFGLAQQYF. J is TRBJ2-3 and V is TRBV28; a possible D gene is TRBD2 (6 bases). Trimming took 3 bases from V and 11 from J, leaving 12 bases between them. The V gene's germline CDR1 is MDHEN and CDR2 SYDVKM. The length of the CDR3 is 12 residues.

The chain couples TRBV11-2 to TRBJ2-4; the D gene is possibly TRBD2 (5 bases). From germline, CDR1 is SGHAT and CDR2 FQNNGV. V lost 0 bases and J lost 2, with 11 bases in between. This CDR3 is built from 16 residues. CDR3 amino acids: CASSLEASRSKNIQYF. For the CDR3, the DNA is TGTGCCAGCAGCTTAGAGGCTAGCAGGTCCAAAAACATTCAGTACTTC.